One and the same sample provided the 31 T cell receptor beta chains below, sequenced in a study of OX40 agonist ivuxolimab in advanced cancers. Libraries were prepared by immunoSEQ multiplex PCR; TCRdb keeps only in-frame clonotypes and omits some of them. The sample consists of about 21,000 clones, about four fifths of them appearing once. The input for sequencing was CD4+ or CD8+ T cells sorted from blood, taken in a trial of the OX40 agonist ivuxolimab. Receptors were obtained from an adult with an advanced solid tumor such as melanoma, head and neck, liver or kidney cancer.

V usage is TRBV2 and J usage is TRBJ2-1, with 7 bases matching TRBD2. Trimming removed 6 bases from V and 0 bases from J; junction bases left unmatched: 5. Germline assignment: CDR1 SNHLY and CDR2 FYNNEI. The CDR3 runs to 15 residues. The CDR3, as DNA: TGTGCCAGCAGCCCGGGACTAAGCTCCTACAATGAGCAGTTCTTC. Its translation is CASSPGLSSYNEQFF.

In its sample, this clone was seen a few times. The chain is built from TRBV7-9 and TRBJ2-6; unclear D gene. The ends were cut back, 1 base at V and 0 bases at J, with 13 bases in the middle. This CDR3 region has 18 residues. The germline CDR1 and CDR2 sequences are SEHNR and FQNEAQ (reference sequence). The chain's CDR3 is CASSLDRQLYSGANVLTF. The CDR3 DNA reads TGTGCCAGCAGCTTAGATAGGCAGCTGTACTCTGGGGCCAACGTCCTGACTTTC. Full variable domain (remainder filled in from reference TRBV7-9 and TRBJ2-6): DTGVSQNPRHKITKRGQNVTFRCDPISEHNRLYWYRQTLGQGPEFLTYFQNEAQLEKSRLLSDRFSAERPKGSFSTLEIQRTEQGDSAMYLCASSLDRQLYSGANVLTFGAGSRLTVL.

This clone has just a few counts. This likely reflects a read error, since a far larger clone is one base away. The chain couples TRBV13 to TRBJ1-2; 9 positions agree with TRBD1. Germline V lookup: CDR1 PRHDT, CDR2 FYEKMQ (reference sequence). Losses at the gene ends were 4 bases for V and 7 bases for J; bases not matched to a gene: 7. The CDR3 loop spans 14 amino acids. The CDR3 reads CASSWGTGSTGYTF. The CDR3 DNA reads as TGTGCCAGCAGCTGGGGGACAGGGAGTACTGGCTACACCTTC.

This clone was detected a few times. This sample includes further DNA sequences coding for the same CDR3. This rearrangement joins TRBV5-1 to TRBJ2-7, with TRBD2 matching over 9 bases. Germline V lookup: CDR1 SGHRS, CDR2 YFSETQ. The CDR3 loop spans 14 amino acids. Trimming at V came to 4 bases and at J to 3 bases, leaving 5 bases not matched to a gene. The CDR3 sequence is CASSPGTSSYEQYF. CDR3 bases: TGCGCCAGCAGCCCCGGGACTAGCAGCTACGAGCAGTACTTC.

This rearrangement joins TRBV29-1 to TRBJ2-7, with D unresolved. CDR1 SQVTM and CDR2 ANQGSEA come from the germline V gene. CDR3 length: 14 amino acids. Between the trimmed V and J ends, which lost 2 bases and 2 bases, there was a span of 13 bases. The CDR3 DNA reads TGCAGCGTTGAAAGAGCCGACTCACCCTACGAGCAGTACTTC. Translating it yields CSVERADSPYEQYF.

V is TRBV5-6 and J is TRBJ2-1; 10 bases match TRBD2. The CDR3 spans 15 residues. Germline-derived CDR1 and CDR2 are SGHDT and YYEEEE. Trimming cost V 4 bases and J 9 bases; bases outside gene matches: 10. The CDR3 loop reads CASSPRAGGNGEQFF. CDR3 coding DNA: TGTGCCAGCAGCCCCCGAGCGGGAGGGAACGGTGAGCAGTTCTTC. The entire variable domain, with the rest obtained from reference TRBV5-6 and TRBJ2-1, is as follows: DAGVTQSPTHLIKTRGQQVTLRCSPKSGHDTVSWYQQALGQGPQFIFQYYEEEERQRGNFPDRFSGHQFPNYSSELNVNALLLGDSALYLCASSPRAGGNGEQFFGPGTRLTVL.

The J gene is TRBJ2-3, the V gene TRBV5-1; 16 bases are shared with TRBD2. The CDR3 is 16 residues long. Germline CDR1 SGHRS, CDR2 YFSETQ. With 2 bases clipped from V and 4 bases from J, the junction kept 1 base outside the gene matches. The CDR3 reads CASSFGTSGRADTQYF. The CDR3 bases are TGCGCCAGCAGCTTCGGGACTAGCGGGAGGGCAGATACGCAGTATTTT.

V gene TRBV11-2 combines with J gene TRBJ2-1; no firm D call. CDR3 size: 12 residues. V dropped 5 bases and J dropped 7 bases, with 9 bases sitting between them. Germline-derived CDR1 and CDR2 are SGHAT and FQNNGV. CDR3 bases: TGTGCCAGCAGCCCCCCGTCAAATGAGCAGTTCTTC. Protein sequence: CASSPPSNEQFF.

The genes are TRBV5-1 and TRBJ2-5, with 9 bases identical to TRBD2. The germline gives CDR1 SGHRS, CDR2 YFSETQ. CDR3 length equals 17 residues. J was trimmed by 2 bases and V by 4 bases; bases with no gene match: 12. CDR3 DNA: TGCGCCAGCAGCCTCGCCCAGGGACTAGCTATTCAAGAGACCCAGTACTTC. Translating gives CASSLAQGLAIQETQYF.

This clone was seen only a few times. This rearrangement joins TRBV21-1 to TRBJ2-2; the DNA was not compared with TRBD2, the D call given in the table. TRBV21-1 is a pseudogene. This CDR3 comprises 20 residues. DNA of the CDR3: TGTGCCAGCAGCAAAATCGTCCCCTTGGGTGAGCGGGAGGTCCCCCGGGAGCTGTTTTTT. It yields the protein CASSKIVPLGEREVPRELFF.

The V and J genes are TRBV5-1 and TRBJ1-2; no definite D call. This CDR3 is built from 13 residues. From germline, CDR1 is SGHRS and CDR2 YFSETQ. Trimming removed 1 base at V and 6 bases at J, with 10 bases between. The chain's CDR3 is CASSLLYKDGYTF. The CDR3 nucleotides read TGCGCCAGCAGCTTGCTCTACAAGGATGGCTACACCTTC. Combining the CDR3 with reference TRBV5-1 and TRBJ1-2 gives the whole variable domain KAGVTQTPRYLIKTRGQQVTLSCSPISGHRSVSWYQQTPGQGLQFLFEYFSETQRNKGNFPGRFSGRQFSNSRSEMNVSTLELGDSALYLCASSLLYKDGYTFGSGTRLTVV.

The V gene is TRBV4-1, the J gene TRBJ2-7, with 8 bases lining up with TRBD2. This CDR3 has 14 amino acids. Germline V lookup: CDR1 MGHRA, CDR2 YSYEKL. V shed 8 bases and J 0 bases; nucleotides not matched to a gene: 6. This CDR3 is CASRRAGGSYEQYF. CDR3 nucleotides: TGCGCCAGCCGCAGGGCGGGAGGCTCCTACGAGCAGTACTTC.

For the CDR3, the DNA is TGCAGCGTTGGGGGAGCGGGGTTAAGCACAGATACGCAGTATTTT. It translates to CSVGGAGLSTDTQYF. The chain uses TRBV29-1 and TRBJ2-3, with 7 bases aligning to TRBD2. Germline trimming cut 4 bases from V and 0 bases from J; bases unmatched to any gene: 7. This CDR3 spans 15 amino acids. From germline, CDR1 is SQVTM and CDR2 ANQGSEA.

This clone was seen once. The V gene is TRBV11-2, the J gene TRBJ1-4; 7 bases are shared with TRBD1. Germline V CDR1 and CDR2: SGHAT, FQNNGV. The trim removed 3 bases at V and 8 bases at J, leaving 12 bases unmatched. The CDR3 is 16 amino acids. CDR3 sequence: CASSFETGAPGEKLFF. The CDR3 DNA sequence: TGTGCCAGCAGCTTCGAAACAGGGGCCCCCGGGGAAAAACTGTTTTTT.

J is TRBJ2-1 and V is TRBV6-5; TRBD2 matches 10 bases. Trimming at V came to 5 bases and at J to 7 bases, leaving 5 bases not matched to a gene. This CDR3 spans 14 amino acids. Germline CDR1 and CDR2: MNHEY and SVGAGI. DNA for the CDR3: TGTGCCAGCAGTGCCCTAGCGGGAGTTAATGAGCAGTTCTTC. This translates into CASSALAGVNEQFF.

The genes are TRBV5-4 and TRBJ2-7; possible D gene TRBD2, 6 bases. Looked up from germline, CDR1 is SGHNT and CDR2 is YYREEE (reference sequence). With 5 bases removed from V and 3 bases from J, the gap between germline ends came to 15 bases. The CDR3 runs to 14 residues. The CDR3 reads CASRNAGSSYEQYF. The CDR3 DNA reads as TGTGCCAGCAGAAATGCCGGGAGTAGCTACGAGCAGTACTTC.

This clone was detected once. The J gene is TRBJ2-2, the V gene TRBV30; 8 nucleotides align to TRBD2. The V gene end was trimmed by 2 bases and the J gene end by 6 bases; junction bases not matched to a gene: 5. Germline loops: CDR1 GTSNPN, CDR2 SVGIG (reference sequence). The CDR3 has 14 amino acids. CDR3 sequence (DNA): TGTGCCTGGAGTAGCGGGAGAGTCCCCGGGGAGCTGTTTTTT. This sequence encodes CAWSSGRVPGELFF.

This chain connects TRBV5-4 to TRBJ1-1; D perhaps matches TRBD1 (6 bases). Trimming took off 1 base at V and 0 bases at J, with 13 bases between the two ends. Germline CDR1 reads SGHNT; CDR2 reads YYREEE (reference sequence). There are 16 residues in the CDR3. CDR3 DNA: TGTGCCAGCAGCTTGCCCGGACAGAGAATGAACACTGAAGCTTTCTTT. This encodes CASSLPGQRMNTEAFF. The full variable domain, with the rest looked up from reference TRBV5-4 and TRBJ1-1, is ETGVTQSPTHLIKTRGQQVTLRCSSQSGHNTVSWYQQALGQGPQFIFQYYREEENGRGNFPPRFSGLQFPNYSSELNVNALELDDSALYLCASSLPGQRMNTEAFFGQGTRLTVV.

The chain has TRBV28 and TRBJ1-1; no reliable D call. Germline V gives CDR1 MDHEN, CDR2 SYDVKM. This CDR3 has 13 residues. Trimming pared 3 bases from V and 1 base from J, leaving 6 bases between. Written as DNA, the CDR3 is TGTGCCAGCAGTTTGACCCCGAACACTGAAGCTTTCTTT. Translated: CASSLTPNTEAFF.

The genes are TRBV7-2 and TRBJ2-7; the D is unclear. Trimming took 4 bases from V and 6 from J, leaving 16 bases between them. This CDR3 has 14 amino acids. CDR1 SGHTA and CDR2 FQGNSA come from the germline V gene. The CDR3 DNA sequence: TGTGCCAGCAGCTCCCGGCCTGGGCAAGGCGAGCAGTACTTC. It encodes CASSSRPGQGEQYF.

This chain links TRBV5-1 with TRBJ2-1; D uncertain. Per the germline V gene, CDR1 is SGHRS and CDR2 is YFSETQ. V lost 0 bases to trimming and J lost 6 bases, with 4 bases between them. The CDR3 totals 12 residues. The CDR3 loop reads CASSLGGNEQFF. The DNA for the CDR3 is TGCGCCAGCAGCTTGGGGGGCAATGAGCAGTTCTTC. The full variable domain, completed using reference TRBV5-1 and TRBJ2-1, is KAGVTQTPRYLIKTRGQQVTLSCSPISGHRSVSWYQQTPGQGLQFLFEYFSETQRNKGNFPGRFSGRQFSNSRSEMNVSTLELGDSALYLCASSLGGNEQFFGPGTRLTVL.

J is TRBJ2-7 and V is TRBV6-5, with 9 bases aligning to TRBD2. CDR1 and CDR2 (germline): MNHEY, SVGAGI. J gave up 4 bases and V 6 bases, and 7 bases lay outside the gene matches. The CDR3 is 14 amino acids. CDR3 DNA sequence: TGTGCCAGCAGCTATAGCGGGAGCGAATACGAGCAGTACTTC. Protein sequence: CASSYSGSEYEQYF.

The chain uses TRBV5-1 and TRBJ2-5, with 9 bases identical to TRBD1. There are 18 residues in the CDR3. The germline V gene has CDR1 SGHRS and CDR2 YFSETQ. The V and J ends lost 0 bases and 5 bases, in that order; junction bases with no gene match: 14. CDR3 coding DNA: TGCGCCAGCAGCTTGGCCCCGGGACAGGGACGTATCGGGGAGACCCAGTACTTC. This codes for CASSLAPGQGRIGETQYF.

The chain couples TRBV7-6 to TRBJ2-1; 11 bases map to TRBD2. Per the germline V gene, CDR1 is SGHVS and CDR2 is FNYEAQ. V was clipped by 5 bases and J by 4 bases; unmatched bases: 7. The CDR3 runs 16 residues. This CDR3 reads CASSDPGLAAYNEQFF. The CDR3 DNA sequence: TGTGCCAGCAGCGATCCGGGACTAGCGGCTTACAATGAGCAGTTCTTC.

The chain employs TRBV27 and TRBJ2-3; D call uncertain. This CDR3 region has 12 residues. V was trimmed by 3 bases and J by 8 bases, leaving 9 bases between them. Per germline, CDR1 MNHEY and CDR2 SMNVEV (reference sequence). CDR3: CASSFPYLTQYF. CDR3 nucleotides: TGTGCCAGCAGTTTCCCGTACCTTACGCAGTATTTT.

The chain carries TRBV4-1 and TRBJ1-1; D uncertain. Trimming left V 0 bases short and J 4 bases short, with 9 bases between. Germline loops: CDR1 MGHRA, CDR2 YSYEKL. The CDR3 is 14 amino acids. This CDR3 reads CASSQEQLSTEAFF. The CDR3 DNA reads TGCGCCAGCAGCCAAGAACAGCTTAGCACTGAAGCTTTCTTT.

By share of the sample, this clone is medium-sized. This chain uses TRBV27 with TRBJ1-1; D not certain. The V end was cut by 5 bases, the J end by 3 bases, with 10 bases between. Germline CDR1 and CDR2: MNHEY and SMNVEV (reference sequence). The CDR3 totals 13 residues. CDR3 region: CASSPRVYTEAFF. The CDR3 DNA reads TGTGCCAGCAGTCCTAGGGTTTACACTGAAGCTTTCTTT.

The chain employs TRBV12-2 and TRBJ2-5; no DNA check was done on the table's D call, TRBD2. TRBV12-2 constitutes a pseudogene. The CDR3 totals 17 residues. CDR3 DNA sequence: TGTGCAAGTCGCTCTCACTTGGGACTAGCGGTCCAAGAGACCCAGTACTTC. This translates into CASRSHLGLAVQETQYF.

V gene TRBV19 combines with J gene TRBJ2-3; possibly TRBD1 for D (5 bases). CDR3 length: 15 amino acids. Trimming took off 5 bases at V and 2 bases at J, with 14 bases between the two ends. Germline V gives CDR1 LNHDA, CDR2 SQIVND (reference sequence). CDR3 in amino acids: CASSGLGAPTDTQYF. DNA for the CDR3: TGTGCCAGTAGTGGGCTAGGGGCCCCCACAGATACGCAGTATTTT.

In regard to this clone: Other DNA sequences in this sample translate to the same CDR3. This sequence joins TRBV5-6 and TRBJ2-5; D not certain. Trimming left V 4 bases short and J 5 bases short, with 15 bases between. Looked up from germline, CDR1 is SGHDT and CDR2 is YYEEEE. The CDR3 loop spans 14 amino acids. CDR3 coding DNA: TGTGCCAGCAGCGTGTCTAGAATGACGGAGACCCAGTACTTC. The encoded protein is CASSVSRMTETQYF.

The chain links TRBV10-2 to TRBJ2-7; 13 bases match TRBD2. Germline values: CDR1 WSHSY, CDR2 SAAADI. There are 15 residues in the CDR3. J gave up 5 bases and V 5 bases, and 6 bases lay outside the gene matches. The CDR3 bases are TGCGCCAGCAGTCTACTAGCGGGAGGGTACGACGAGCAGTACTTC. Protein: CASSLLAGGYDEQYF.